This is a list of T cell receptor delta chains from one sample in a study of γδ T cells in repeated Plasmodium falciparum infection. TCRdb fed the multiplex PCR reads into CATT to redo clone calling. The table lists 75,000 to 100,000 delta-chain clones, 1.4% to 1.5% of them singletons. Sequences were obtained from gamma-delta T cells from blood. Receptors originate from a pool of human donors (malaria-infected and uninfected, not separated). Each CDR3 is given with its conserved first and last residue. D genes are given only for firm matches. Clone size appears in some rows only: once, few, many, or a class for an expanded clone.

TRDV1	TRDJ1	many	-	TGTGCTCTTGGGGAAAAGCCCCCGCGAGAACTCATCTTT	CALGEKPPRELIF
TRDV2	TRDJ3	many	-	TGTGCCTGTGACCCAATTGGGATATTAGGGGAGAGGAGAAGGGACACCCGACAGATGTTTTTC	CACDPIGILGERRRDTRQMFF
TRDV1	TRDJ1	many	-	-	CALGELYLCRITDKLIF
TRDV1	TRDJ1	many	-	TGTGCTCTTGGGGAACTATCCCTAGACAAACTCATCTTT	CALGELSLDKLIF
TRDV1	TRDJ1	many	TRDD3	TGTGCTCTTGGGGAACTGGTGCCTTCCTATATGAACTGGGGGATACGTTTCAAACTCATCTTT	CALGELVPSYMNWGIRFKLIF
TRDV1	TRDJ1	medium-sized	TRDD3	TGTGCTCTTGGGGAACTCCTACCTCTGGGGGACGTGTACACCGATAAACTCATCTTT	CALGELLPLGDVYTDKLIF
TRDV1	TRDJ1	-	TRDD3	TGTGCTCTTGGGGAGGCGGGCTGGGGGATACGCGATAAACTCATCTTT	CALGEAGWGIRDKLIF
TRDV1	TRDJ1	medium-sized	TRDD2	TGTGCTCTTGGGGAAGCCTGCCTTCCTTACCCTCGGGGGGCCGATAAACTCATCTTT	CALGEACLPYPRGADKLIF
TRDV1	TRDJ1	medium-sized	TRDD3	TGTGCTCTTGGCCATTCTACTCCCGACTGGGGGATACTCGAGGGAGGTAAACTCATCTTT	CALGHSTPDWGILEGGKLIF
TRDV1	TRDJ1	many	-	TGTGCTCTTGGGGGGTCCCCACTTCTGCGGTACACCGATAAACTCATCTTT	CALGGSPLLRYTDKLIF
TRDV2	TRDJ3	many	-	TGTGCCTGTGACAACATAGCCTACGGCGACACCCGACAGATGTTTTTC	CACDNIAYGDTRQMFF
TRDV1	TRDJ1	medium-sized	TRDD3	TGTGCTCTTGGTATTCACGACCATGGGGGGGATACGAACGATAAACTCATCTTT	CALGIHDHGGDTNDKLIF
TRDV1	TRDJ1	many	TRDD3	TGTGCTCTTGGGGAACTCAAGGTCCTGGGGATACAGTTCATGGTAACCGATAAACTCATCTTT	CALGELKVLGIQFMVTDKLIF
TRDV1	TRDJ1	many	TRDD3	TGTGCTCTTGGGAACCCCTTGGGGGATAAAGGGACGTACACCGATAAACTCATCTTT	CALGNPLGDKGTYTDKLIF
TRDV2	TRDJ1	few	TRDD3	TGTGCCTGTGACACCGCGACTCTACTGGGGGAGCCGCACACTGACAAACTCATCTTT	CACDTATLLGEPHTDKLIF
TRDV2	TRDJ2	many	-	TGTGCCTGTGACACTGGGACAGCACAACTCTTCTTT	CACDTGTAQLFF
TRDV1	TRDJ1	many	TRDD2	TGTGCTCTTGGGGAACTTGCCTTCCTACCCTTGACCGATAAACTCATCTTT	CALGELAFLPLTDKLIF
TRDV1	TRDJ1	many	TRDD3	TGTGCTCTTGGGGAAGGGGGATACCCCTCGTACACCGATAAACTCATCTTT	CALGEGGYPSYTDKLIF
TRDV2	TRDJ3	medium-sized	TRDD3	TGTGCCTGTGACCTTTACTGGGGGGTGCAATTCTGGGACACCCGACAGATGTTTTTC	CACDLYWGVQFWDTRQMFF
TRDV1	TRDJ1	many	-	TGTGCTCTTGGGGAACCATCCTTCCTACACTGGGGATACTTCTTTAACACCGATAAACTCATCTTT	CALGEPSFLHWGYFFNTDKLIF
TRDV2	TRDJ1	many	-	TGTGCCTGTGCCGAGTTGGGGCCGCGCACCGATAAACTCATCTTT	CACAELGPRTDKLIF
TRDV1	TRDJ4	many	TRDD3	TGTGCTCTTGGGGAGCGGAGCCCTTCCCTCCCCTACTGGGGGATACAGATCTCCCTGGCCAGACCCCTGATCTTT	CALGERSPSLPYWGIQISLARPLIF
TRDV1	TRDJ1	many	-	TGTGCTATTGGGGACCACCTAGGTATTACTGGTACTGCCGATAAACTCATCTTT	CAIGDHLGITGTADKLIF
TRDV2	TRDJ1	large	-	TGTGCCTGTGACGCGCTTTCTAACACCGATAAACTCATCTTT	CACDALSNTDKLIF
TRDV2	TRDJ1	many	TRDD3	TGTGCCTGTGACTCCCCAGGGGCCTACTGGGGGACCCGGCGACTCATCTTT	CACDSPGAYWGTRRLIF
TRDV1	TRDJ1	many	TRDD3	TGTGCTCTTGGGGAACTAGGAATCCTAAAACTGGGGGATGCCAGGGATAAACTCATCTTT	CALGELGILKLGDARDKLIF
TRDV1	TRDJ1	many	-	TGTGCTCTTGGGGAACTAAATCCTACCCAAGTACTGGGGTTAAACACCGATAAACTCATCTTT	CALGELNPTQVLGLNTDKLIF
TRDV1	TRDJ1	many	TRDD3	TGTGCTCTTGGGGGGCTACTTCTGGGGGATCCCTACACCGATAAACTCATCTTT	CALGGLLLGDPYTDKLIF
TRDV1	TRDJ1	many	TRDD3	TGTGCTCTTGGGGAAATAATTGGTCCTAATCCTGAAACTGGGGGATACGCGTGGTACACCGATAAACTCATCTTT	CALGEIIGPNPETGGYAWYTDKLIF
TRDV2	TRDJ1	many	TRDD3	TGTGCCTGTTTCTCCCTGGGGGAATACACCGATAAACTCATCTTT	CACFSLGEYTDKLIF
TRDV1	TRDJ1	many	TRDD2	TGTGCTCTTGGGGAACGGAGGCCTTCCTACAAGGTCGCCAGAGCCGATAAACTCATCTTT	CALGERRPSYKVARADKLIF
TRDV1	TRDJ1	medium-sized	TRDD3	TGTGCTCTTGGGGAACGGATCTGGGGGGCTAAACTCATCTTT	CALGERIWGAKLIF
TRDV1	TRDJ2	many	-	TGTGCTCTTGGAAGAACGTGGATGGTGGGGGCCCCTTTGACAGCACAACTCTTCTTT	CALGRTWMVGAPLTAQLFF
TRDV2	TRDJ1	medium-sized	TRDD3	TGTGCCTGTGACTTACTGGGGGATAGGTACACCGATAAACTCATCTTT	CACDLLGDRYTDKLIF
TRDV3	TRDJ1	many	-	TGTGCCTTGGCCCACAAAGTACTGTGCTATAAACTCATCTTT	CALAHKVLCYKLIF
TRDV1	TRDJ1	many	-	TGTGCTCTTGGGGATCCCGGGCGCGCGATGGGGGATAAACTCATCTTT	CALGDPGRAMGDKLIF
TRDV2	TRDJ1	many	TRDD3	TGTGCCTGTGACTCCTTGGGGGACATCCCGTACACCGATAAACTCATCTTT	CACDSLGDIPYTDKLIF
TRDV2	TRDJ1	many	TRDD3	TGTGCCTGTGACACGTTGGGGGATCAGACAGTGCTCATCTTT	CACDTLGDQTVLIF